This T cell receptor (beta chain) was identified during a study of blood T cell repertoires in COVID-19. Study-wide context: The United States, Italy and Spain provided the acute and convalescent COVID-19 samples. T cells, B-cell-depleted T cells, or PBMCs provided the cDNA or gDNA that served as material.

Seattle researchers signed up patients amid active infection and tracked them longitudinally. Per the original methods: Amplification of reference gene primers was used by the study to estimate nucleated cell counts. Assay used: immunoSEQ multiplex PCR; TCRdb lists only in-frame clones, some missing. That table is the source of V, J and clone size, and D and trimming were worked out from the DNA. The sample lists around 210,000 clones; 65% to 90% were seen once. The germline gives CDR1 MNHEY, CDR2 SVGAGI. The CDR3 has 15 residues. V shed 6 bases and J shed 4 bases, with 15 bases lying between them. The clonotype was recovered from a middle-aged man with COVID-19, enrolled during active disease. The sequenced material came from peripheral blood. The chain employs TRBV6-5 and TRBJ2-2; D perhaps matches TRBD1 (6 bases). CDR3 sequence (DNA): TGTGCCAGCAGCAGGGGTAGGGGTGGCACCGGGGAGCTGTTTTTT. Its protein product is CASSRGRGGTGELFF.